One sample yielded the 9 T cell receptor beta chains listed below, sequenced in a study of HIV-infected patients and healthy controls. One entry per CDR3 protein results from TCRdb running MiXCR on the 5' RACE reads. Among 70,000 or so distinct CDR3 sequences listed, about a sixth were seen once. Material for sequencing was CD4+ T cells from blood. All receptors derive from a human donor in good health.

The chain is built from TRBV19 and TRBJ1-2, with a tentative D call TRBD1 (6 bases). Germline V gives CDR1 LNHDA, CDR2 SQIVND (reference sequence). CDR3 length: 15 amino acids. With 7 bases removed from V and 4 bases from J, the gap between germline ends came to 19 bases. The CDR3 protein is CASTSEGWGPYGYTF. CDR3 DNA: TGTGCCAGTACCTCAGAGGGCTGGGGGCCCTATGGCTACACCTTC.

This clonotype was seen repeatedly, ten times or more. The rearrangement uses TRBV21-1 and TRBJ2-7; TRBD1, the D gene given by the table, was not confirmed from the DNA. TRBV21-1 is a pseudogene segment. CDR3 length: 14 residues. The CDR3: CASSKPPRGHEQYF. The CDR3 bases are TGTGCCAGCAGCAAACCCCCGAGGGGACACGAGCAGTACTTC.

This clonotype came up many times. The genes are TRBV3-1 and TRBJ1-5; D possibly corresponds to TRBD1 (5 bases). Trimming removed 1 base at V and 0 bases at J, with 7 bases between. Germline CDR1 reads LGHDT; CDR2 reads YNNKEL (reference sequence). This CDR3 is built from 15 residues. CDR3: CASSQGGGSNQPQHF. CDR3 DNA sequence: TGTGCCAGCAGCCAAGGCGGGGGTAGCAATCAGCCCCAGCATTTT.

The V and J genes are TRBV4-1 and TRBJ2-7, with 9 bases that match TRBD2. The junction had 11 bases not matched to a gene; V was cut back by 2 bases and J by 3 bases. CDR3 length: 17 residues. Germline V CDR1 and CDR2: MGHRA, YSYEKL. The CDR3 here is CASSQHPAGGPYYEQYF. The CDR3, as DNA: TGCGCCAGCAGCCAACATCCAGCGGGAGGTCCCTACTACGAGCAGTACTTC.

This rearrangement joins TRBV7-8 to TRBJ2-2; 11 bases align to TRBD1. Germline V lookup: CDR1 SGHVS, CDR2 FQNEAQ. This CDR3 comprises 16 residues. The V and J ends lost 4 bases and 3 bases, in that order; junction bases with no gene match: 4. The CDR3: CASSSRDRGYTGELFF. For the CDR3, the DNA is TGTGCCAGCAGCTCGCGGGACAGGGGGTACACCGGGGAGCTGTTTTTT.

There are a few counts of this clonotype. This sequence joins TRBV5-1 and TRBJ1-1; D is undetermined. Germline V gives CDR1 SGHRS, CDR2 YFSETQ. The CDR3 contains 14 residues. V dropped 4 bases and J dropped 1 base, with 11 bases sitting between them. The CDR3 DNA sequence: TGCGCCAGCAGCCCCCAACCCACGAACACTGAAGCTTTCTTT. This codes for CASSPQPTNTEAFF.

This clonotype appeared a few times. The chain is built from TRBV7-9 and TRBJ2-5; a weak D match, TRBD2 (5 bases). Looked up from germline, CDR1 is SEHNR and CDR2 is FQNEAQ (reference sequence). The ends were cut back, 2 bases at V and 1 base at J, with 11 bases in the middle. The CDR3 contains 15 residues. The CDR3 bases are TGTGCCAGCAGCTTACTGGGCGGGTTCCAAGAGACCCAGTACTTC. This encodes CASSLLGGFQETQYF.

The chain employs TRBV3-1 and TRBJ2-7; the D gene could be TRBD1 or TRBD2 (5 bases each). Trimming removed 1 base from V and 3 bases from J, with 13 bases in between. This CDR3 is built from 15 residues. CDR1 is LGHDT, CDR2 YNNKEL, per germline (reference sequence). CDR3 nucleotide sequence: TGTGCCAGCAGCCAAGGCTCCTCGAGGGGCTACGAGCAGTACTTC. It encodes CASSQGSSRGYEQYF.

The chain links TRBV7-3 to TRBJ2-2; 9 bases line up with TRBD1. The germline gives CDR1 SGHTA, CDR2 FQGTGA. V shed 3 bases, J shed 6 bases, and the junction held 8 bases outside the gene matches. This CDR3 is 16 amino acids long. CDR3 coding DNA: TGTGCCAGCAGCTTCCCGACGGGACAGGGTCCCGGGGAGCTGTTTTTT. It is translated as CASSFPTGQGPGELFF. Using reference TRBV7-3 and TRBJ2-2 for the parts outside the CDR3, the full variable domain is GAGVSQTPSNKVTEKGKYVELRCDPISGHTALYWYRQSLGQGPEFLIYFQGTGAADDSGLPNDRFFAVRPEGSVSTLKIQRTERGDSAVYLCASSFPTGQGPGELFFGEGSRLTVL.